This TCR beta chain came from a study of spatial heterogeneity in lung cancer. Many counts were recorded for this clonotype. Each TCR cDNA molecule bore a unique molecular identifier. TCRdb analysed the 5' RACE reads with MiXCR anew, one entry per CDR3 protein. Of roughly 5,400 distinct CDR3 sequences listed, 3% to 5% were seen once; the top ten hold under 15%. The J segment lost 4 bases and the V segment lost 5 bases, leaving 7 bases of the junction unmatched. CDR1 SEHNR and CDR2 FQNEAQ come from the germline V gene (reference sequence). The CDR3 consists of 14 residues. The time point is: sample taken at primary tumor resection. Sequencing of whole RNA from tumor, nontumor lung or frozen PBMC involved no sorting.

The sequences come from normal lung tissue next to the tumor, collected at surgery. The receptor was derived from a male donor with early-stage non-small cell lung cancer. The chain couples TRBV7-9 to TRBJ1-1; 7 nucleotides align to TRBD1. The DNA for the CDR3 is TGTGCCAGCAGCCCACCGGACAGGACCACTGAAGCTTTCTTT. Its translation: CASSPPDRTTEAFF.